This T cell receptor beta chain emerged from a study of cytomegalovirus exposure and HLA in healthy donors. The wider study: Of roughly 400 genotyped donors, approximately 84% clustered with self-reported Caucasian donors. General study points: With DRB1 most and HLA-C fewest, TCR association rates differed between HLA loci in a later analysis. The study flagged around 150 TCR beta chains as cytomegalovirus-associated.

In regard to this clone: Its target is unknown.

PCR amplification relied on 60 Vbeta primers (plus 13 Jbeta primers). Per the study methods: In a later analysis, some 11 million of tens of millions of unique beta chains occurred in at least two donors. Sequencing used immunoSEQ multiplex PCR; TCRdb keeps in-frame clones, though not all of them. That table furnishes V, J and clone size, whereas the DNA furnished D and trimming. The sample includes some 170,000 clones, roughly 79% of them seen just once. Germline values: CDR1 MDHEN, CDR2 SYDVKM. This CDR3 spans 15 amino acids. V lost 8 bases, J lost 6 bases, and 19 bases lay in between. Material: PBMCs. The chain couples TRBV28 to TRBJ1-4; D might be TRBD1 (6 bases). The source of this sequence is a man aged 35-49 years in good health and CMV-seropositive. For the CDR3, the DNA is TGTGCCAGCCGGGGAGGGGGTCTAGGGGATGAAAAACTGTTTTTT. Its protein is CASRGGGLGDEKLFF. The full variable domain, rest sourced from reference TRBV28 and TRBJ1-4, is DVKVTQSSRYLVKRTGEKVFLECVQDMDHENMFWYRQDPGLGLRLIYFSYDVKMKEKGDIPEGYSVSREKKERFSLILESASTNQTSMYLCASRGGGLGDEKLFFGSGTQLSVL.